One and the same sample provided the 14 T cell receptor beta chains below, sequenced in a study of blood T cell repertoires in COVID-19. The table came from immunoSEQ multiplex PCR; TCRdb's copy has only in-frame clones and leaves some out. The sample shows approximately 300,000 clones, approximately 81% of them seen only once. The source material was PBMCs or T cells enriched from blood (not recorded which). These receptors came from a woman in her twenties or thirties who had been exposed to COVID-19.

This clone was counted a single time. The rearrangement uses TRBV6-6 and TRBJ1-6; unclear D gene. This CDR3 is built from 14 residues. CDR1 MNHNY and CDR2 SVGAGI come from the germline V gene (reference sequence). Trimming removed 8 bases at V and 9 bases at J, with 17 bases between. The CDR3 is CASAREGVGSPLHF. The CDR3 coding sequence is TGTGCCAGCGCCCGAGAGGGAGTGGGTTCACCCCTCCACTTT.

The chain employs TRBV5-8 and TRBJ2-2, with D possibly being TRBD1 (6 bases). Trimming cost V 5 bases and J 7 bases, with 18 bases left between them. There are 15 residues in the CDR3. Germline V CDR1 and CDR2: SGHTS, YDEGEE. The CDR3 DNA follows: TGTGCCAGCAGTATCCCAGGGGATAGTAGCGGGGAGCTGTTTTTT. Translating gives CASSIPGDSSGELFF.

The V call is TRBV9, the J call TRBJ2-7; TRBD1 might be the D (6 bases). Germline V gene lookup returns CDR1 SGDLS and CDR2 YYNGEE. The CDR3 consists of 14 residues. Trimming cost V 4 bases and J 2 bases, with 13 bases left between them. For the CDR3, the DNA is TGTGCCAGCAGCCAGAGACAGGACCCCTACGAGCAGTACTTC. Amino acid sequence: CASSQRQDPYEQYF.

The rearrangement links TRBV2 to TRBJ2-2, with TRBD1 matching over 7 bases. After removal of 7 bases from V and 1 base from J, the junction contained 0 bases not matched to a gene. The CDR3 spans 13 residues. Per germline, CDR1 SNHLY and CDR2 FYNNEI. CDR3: CASNRGNTGELFF. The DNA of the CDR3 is TGTGCCAGCAACAGGGGGAACACCGGGGAGCTGTTTTTT.

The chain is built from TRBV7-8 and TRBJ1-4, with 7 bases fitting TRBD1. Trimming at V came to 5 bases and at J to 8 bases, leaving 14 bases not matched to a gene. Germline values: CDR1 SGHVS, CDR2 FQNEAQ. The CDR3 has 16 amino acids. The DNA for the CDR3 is TGTGCCAGCAGCCCAACTCTGACAGGGCGGAGGGAAAAACTGTTTTTT. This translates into CASSPTLTGRREKLFF. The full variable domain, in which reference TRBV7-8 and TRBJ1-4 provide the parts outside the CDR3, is GAGVSQSPRYKVAKRGQDVALRCDPISGHVSLFWYQQALGQGPEFLTYFQNEAQLDKSGLPSDRFFAERPEGSVSTLKIQRTQQEDSAVYLCASSPTLTGRREKLFFGSGTQLSVL.

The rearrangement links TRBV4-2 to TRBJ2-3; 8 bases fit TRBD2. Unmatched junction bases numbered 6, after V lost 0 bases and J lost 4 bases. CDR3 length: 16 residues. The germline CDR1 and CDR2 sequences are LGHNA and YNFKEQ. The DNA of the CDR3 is TGTGCCAGCAGCCAAGATCCCAGCGGGGGTTCAGATACGCAGTATTTT. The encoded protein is CASSQDPSGGSDTQYF.

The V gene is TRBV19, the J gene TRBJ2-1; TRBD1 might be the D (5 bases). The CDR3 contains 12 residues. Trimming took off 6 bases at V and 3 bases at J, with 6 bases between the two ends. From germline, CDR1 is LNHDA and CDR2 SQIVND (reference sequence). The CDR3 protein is CASRGVYNEQFF. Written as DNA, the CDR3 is TGTGCCAGTAGAGGGGTCTACAATGAGCAGTTCTTC. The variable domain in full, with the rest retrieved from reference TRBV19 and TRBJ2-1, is DGGITQSPKYLFRKEGQNVTLSCEQNLNHDAMYWYRQDPGQGLRLIYYSQIVNDFQKGDIAEGYSVSREKKESFPLTVTSAQKNPTAFYLCASRGVYNEQFFGPGTRLTVL.

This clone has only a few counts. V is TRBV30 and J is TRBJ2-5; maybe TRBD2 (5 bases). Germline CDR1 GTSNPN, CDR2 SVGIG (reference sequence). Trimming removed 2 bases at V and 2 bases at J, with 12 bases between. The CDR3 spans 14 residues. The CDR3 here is CAWSRVREQETQYF. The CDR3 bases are TGTGCCTGGAGTCGCGTTAGGGAGCAAGAGACCCAGTACTTC. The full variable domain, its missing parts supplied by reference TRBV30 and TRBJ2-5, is SQTIHQWPATLVQPVGSPLSLECTVEGTSNPNLYWYRQAAGRGLQLLFYSVGIGQISSEVPQNLSASRPQDRQFILSSKKLLLSDSGFYLCAWSRVREQETQYFGPGTRLLVL.

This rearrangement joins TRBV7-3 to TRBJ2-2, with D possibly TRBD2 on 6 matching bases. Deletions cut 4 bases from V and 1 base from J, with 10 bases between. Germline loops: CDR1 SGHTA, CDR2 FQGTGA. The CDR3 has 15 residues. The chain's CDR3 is CASSSRDLNTGELFF. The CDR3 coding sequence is TGTGCCAGCAGCTCTCGGGACTTGAACACCGGGGAGCTGTTTTTT. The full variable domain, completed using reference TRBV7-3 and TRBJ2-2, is GAGVSQTPSNKVTEKGKYVELRCDPISGHTALYWYRQSLGQGPEFLIYFQGTGAADDSGLPNDRFFAVRPEGSVSTLKIQRTERGDSAVYLCASSSRDLNTGELFFGEGSRLTVL.

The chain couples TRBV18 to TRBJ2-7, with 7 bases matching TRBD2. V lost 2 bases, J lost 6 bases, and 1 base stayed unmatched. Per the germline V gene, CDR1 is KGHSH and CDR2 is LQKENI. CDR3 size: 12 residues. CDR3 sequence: CASSPGGGEQYF. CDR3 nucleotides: TGTGCCAGCTCACCAGGGGGGGGCGAGCAGTACTTC.

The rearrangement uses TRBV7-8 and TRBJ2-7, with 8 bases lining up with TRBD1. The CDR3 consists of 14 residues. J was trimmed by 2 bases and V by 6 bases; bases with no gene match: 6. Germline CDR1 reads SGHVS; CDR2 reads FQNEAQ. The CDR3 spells CASRDRDRPYEQYF. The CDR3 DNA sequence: TGTGCCAGCAGGGACCGGGACAGGCCCTACGAGCAGTACTTC.

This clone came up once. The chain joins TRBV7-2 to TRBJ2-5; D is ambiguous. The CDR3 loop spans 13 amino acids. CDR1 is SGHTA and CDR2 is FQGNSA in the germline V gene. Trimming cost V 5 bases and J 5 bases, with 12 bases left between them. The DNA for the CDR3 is TGTGCCAGCAGCGCAGGATCTCGGGAGACCCAGTACTTC. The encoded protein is CASSAGSRETQYF.

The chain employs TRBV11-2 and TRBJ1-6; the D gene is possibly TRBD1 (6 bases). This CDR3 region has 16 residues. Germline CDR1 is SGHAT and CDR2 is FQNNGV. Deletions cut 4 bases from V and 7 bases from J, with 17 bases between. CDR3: CASSSLMRQGNSPLHF. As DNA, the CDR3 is TGTGCCAGCAGCTCCTTAATGCGGCAGGGGAATTCACCCCTCCACTTT. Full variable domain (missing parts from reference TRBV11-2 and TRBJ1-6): EAGVAQSPRYKIIEKRQSVAFWCNPISGHATLYWYQQILGQGPKLLIQFQNNGVVDDSQLPKDRFSAERLKGVDSTLKIQPAKLEDSAVYLCASSSLMRQGNSPLHFGNGTRLTVT.

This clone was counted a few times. This CDR3 is CASSAGIRSEAFF. Here the CDR3 DNA reads TGCGCCAGCAGTGCAGGGATCAGGAGTGAAGCTTTCTTT. The J gene is TRBJ1-1, the V gene TRBV10-2, with D possibly matching TRBD1 (5 bases). V was cut by 4 bases and J by 7 bases, with 13 bases left in between. CDR3 length: 13 amino acids. The V gene's germline CDR1 is WSHSY and CDR2 SAAADI.